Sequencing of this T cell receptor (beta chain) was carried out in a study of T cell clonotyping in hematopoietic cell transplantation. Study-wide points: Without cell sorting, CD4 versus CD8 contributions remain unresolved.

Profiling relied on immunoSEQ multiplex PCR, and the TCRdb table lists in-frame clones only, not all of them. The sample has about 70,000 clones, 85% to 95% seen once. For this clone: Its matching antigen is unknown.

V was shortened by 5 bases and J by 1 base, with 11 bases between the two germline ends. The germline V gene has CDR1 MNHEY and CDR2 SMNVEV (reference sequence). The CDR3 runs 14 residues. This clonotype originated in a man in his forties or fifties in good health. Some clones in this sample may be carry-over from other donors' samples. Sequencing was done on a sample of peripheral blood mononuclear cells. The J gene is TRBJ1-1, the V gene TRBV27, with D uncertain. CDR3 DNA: TGTGCCAGCAGTCCCGCAACCGGGAACACTGAAGCTTTCTTT. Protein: CASSPATGNTEAFF.